The sequence of this TCR beta chain was determined in a study of blood T cell repertoires in COVID-19. Background on the study: Acute and convalescent COVID-19 specimens originated in the United States, Italy and Spain. The cDNA or gDNA used as material had been derived from T cells, B-cell-depleted T cells, or PBMCs.

Under the authors' procedure: Amplified reference gene primers provided the basis for estimating nucleated cell counts. Sequencing was performed with immunoSEQ multiplex PCR; in TCRdb, only in-frame clones are kept and a portion is missing. From that table come the V and J calls and clone size; the DNA was used to work out D and trimming. This sample has 25,000 to 35,000 clones, with about 89% found just once. In germline, CDR1 is LGHDT, CDR2 YNNKEL (reference sequence). The CDR3 has 17 residues. V was clipped by 0 bases and J by 4 bases, with 15 bases between them. Sequencing was done on a sample of peripheral blood. The TCR originated in a woman aged 40 to 50 with active or convalescent COVID-19. The genes are TRBV3-1 (or the pseudogene TRBV3-2) and TRBJ2-2, with D possibly being TRBD2 (5 bases). The CDR3: CASSQEIGRRFTGELFF. CDR3 in DNA: TGTGCCAGCAGCCAAGAGATCGGGCGGAGGTTCACCGGGGAGCTGTTTTTT.